The next 15 T cell receptor beta chains were all read from a single sample in a study of blood T cell repertoires in COVID-19. Data came from immunoSEQ multiplex PCR; TCRdb stores just in-frame clones and leaves some out. In the table there are roughly 270,000 clones, 85% of which are singletons. Specimen: PBMCs or T cells enriched from blood (not recorded which). These receptors were taken from a woman between 45 and 65 years old who had recovered from COVID-19.

The chain combines TRBV3-1 (or the pseudogene TRBV3-2) with TRBJ2-4; TRBD1 matches 10 bases. Per germline, CDR1 LGHDT and CDR2 YNNKEL (reference sequence). The CDR3 spans 19 residues. V shed 0 bases, J shed 2 bases, and the junction held 10 bases outside the gene matches. In DNA form, the CDR3 reads TGTGCCAGCAGCCAAGAGAAGAAGGACAGGGGGAAAACCAAAAACATTCAGTACTTC. This encodes CASSQEKKDRGKTKNIQYF.

The chain carries TRBV19 and TRBJ1-5; 11 positions agree with TRBD1. Trimming removed 10 bases from V and 9 bases from J; junction bases left unmatched: 8. The length of the CDR3 is 13 residues. Germline lookup yields CDR1 LNHDA and CDR2 SQIVND (reference sequence). CDR3 DNA sequence: TGTGCCACCAAGGGACAGGGGGGGACGCCCCAGCATTTT. Its translation: CATKGQGGTPQHF.

The V and J genes are TRBV7-9 and TRBJ2-4, with 9 positions matching TRBD2. CDR3 length: 14 residues. J was trimmed by 7 bases and V by 0 bases; bases with no gene match: 1. Germline V CDR1 and CDR2: SEHNR, FQNEAQ (reference sequence). CDR3 sequence reads: CASSLAGLANIQYF. Here the CDR3 DNA reads TGTGCCAGCAGCTTAGCGGGACTAGCTAACATTCAGTACTTC.

The gene calls are TRBV24-1 and TRBJ2-3, with D perhaps matching TRBD1 (6 bases). The germline gives CDR1 KGHDR, CDR2 SFDVKD. CDR3 size: 15 residues. V was cut by 6 bases and J by 4 bases, with 16 bases left in between. CDR3 loop: CATSKGQGNADTQYF. The CDR3 region has the DNA TGTGCCACCAGTAAGGGCCAGGGGAACGCAGATACGCAGTATTTT.

The chain joins TRBV29-1 to TRBJ1-2; D perhaps matches TRBD1 (5 bases). Germline V CDR1 and CDR2: SQVTM, ANQGSEA. V dropped 4 bases and J dropped 1 base, with 13 bases sitting between them. The length of the CDR3 is 14 residues. The CDR3 DNA sequence: TGCAGCGTTGTTTCGGTACAGGATAACTATGGCTACACCTTC. It encodes CSVVSVQDNYGYTF.

This CDR3 is CSGSGGAGMWQYF. In nucleotides, the CDR3 is TGCAGTGGTAGCGGGGGGGCCGGAATGTGGCAGTACTTC. The V and J genes are TRBV29-1 and TRBJ2-7; 11 nucleotides match TRBD2. The CDR3 runs to 13 residues. Germline assignment: CDR1 SQVTM and CDR2 ANQGSEA.

The gene calls are TRBV4-1 and TRBJ2-7; weak D call: TRBD1 (5 bases). Deletions cut 7 bases from V and 4 bases from J, with 11 bases between. Germline-derived CDR1 and CDR2 are MGHRA and YSYEKL. CDR3 length: 12 residues. CDR3: CASIGANYEQYF. The CDR3 DNA reads as TGCGCCAGCATAGGGGCGAATTACGAGCAGTACTTC.

This chain connects TRBV5-1 to TRBJ2-7; D remains ambiguous. Trimming shortened V by 4 bases and J by 7 bases, and 18 bases separated the two germline ends. Germline V gene sequence: CDR1 SGHRS, CDR2 YFSETQ. The CDR3 loop spans 14 amino acids. As DNA, the CDR3 is TGCGCCAGCAGCCCGATTGACCTGACGGGTGAGCAGTACTTC. Protein: CASSPIDLTGEQYF.

The V gene is TRBV4-1, the J gene TRBJ1-3; 8 positions match TRBD1. J gave up 6 bases and V 6 bases, and 7 bases lay outside the gene matches. Germline CDR1 is MGHRA and CDR2 is YSYEKL. There are 14 residues in the CDR3. Written as DNA, the CDR3 is TGCGCCAGCAGGAGCGTGACAGGGGTAAACACCATATATTTT. It is translated as CASRSVTGVNTIYF.

This sequence joins TRBV11-3 and TRBJ2-1; the match to TRBD2 covers 7 bases. This CDR3 is 16 amino acids long. Germline CDR1 reads SGHNT; CDR2 reads YENEEA. Losses at the gene ends were 5 bases for V and 5 bases for J; bases not matched to a gene: 12. The CDR3 DNA is TGTGCCAGCAGCACCCCTTCCGGGACTACTGACAATGAGCAGTTCTTC. Translated: CASSTPSGTTDNEQFF.

The rearrangement uses TRBV24-1 and TRBJ2-1; the D gene is possibly TRBD1 (6 bases). The CDR3 sequence is 17 residues long. CDR1 is KGHDR and CDR2 is SFDVKD in the germline V gene. Trimming took off 1 base at V and 2 bases at J, with 14 bases between the two ends. CDR3 bases: TGTGCCACCAGTGATTTCCCAGGGGCGTCTCCCTACAATGAGCAGTTCTTC. Amino acid sequence: CATSDFPGASPYNEQFF.

This sequence joins TRBV19 and TRBJ1-2; 8 bases are a match to TRBD1. Trimming removed 7 bases from V and 3 bases from J; junction bases left unmatched: 7. In germline, CDR1 is LNHDA, CDR2 SQIVND (reference sequence). The CDR3 covers 14 residues. The CDR3 DNA follows: TGTGCCAGTACCCCGGACAGGGACTACTATGGCTACACCTTC. Its protein product is CASTPDRDYYGYTF.

This clone turned up a few times. The V gene is TRBV4-3, the J gene TRBJ2-2; D may be TRBD1 (6 bases). Germline CDR1 reads LGHNA; CDR2 reads YSLEER. CDR3 length equals 16 residues. The V and J ends lost 0 bases and 4 bases respectively, with 12 bases between them. The CDR3 coding sequence is TGCGCCAGCAGCCAAGATCACAACAGGGCCACCGGGGAGCTGTTTTTT. This gives the protein CASSQDHNRATGELFF.

This sequence joins TRBV19 and TRBJ2-1, with a possible D match to TRBD1 (5 bases). The CDR3 runs to 13 residues. Germline V gene lookup returns CDR1 LNHDA and CDR2 SQIVND (reference sequence). The ends were cut back, 5 bases at V and 6 bases at J, with 11 bases in the middle. CDR3 nucleotide sequence: TGTGCCAGTAGTTTAGGCAGGGTCAATGAGCAGTTCTTC. Encoded protein: CASSLGRVNEQFF.

The chain couples TRBV15 to TRBJ1-3, with D maybe TRBD1 (5 bases). Germline lookup yields CDR1 LNHNV and CDR2 YYDKDF (reference sequence). The CDR3 totals 14 residues. Trimming shortened V by 5 bases and J by 5 bases, and 13 bases separated the two germline ends. As DNA, the CDR3 is TGTGCCACCAGCCCGACGGGGGTCAGAAACACCATATATTTT. Its translation: CATSPTGVRNTIYF.